Below are 18 T cell receptor beta chains sequenced from a single sample in a study of PD-1 blockade in classical Hodgkin lymphoma. The sample's time point: cycle 4 day 1 (C4D1), after 5 to 7 weeks of nivolumab. All the patients suffered relapse after autologous stem cell transplantation, and brentuximab vedotin exposure differed. Thawed PBMCs yielded CD4+ T cells through magnetic negative selection. Only in-frame clones appear in the TCRdb table, and some are missing; sequencing was by immunoSEQ multiplex PCR. Seen here are fewer than 15,000 clones, roughly four fifths observed once, and the top ten hold 0.8% to 1%. Source: CD4+ T cells from blood, taken before the fourth cycle of nivolumab. The receptors shown here come from a human donor with classical Hodgkin lymphoma.

This sequence joins TRBV4-3 and TRBJ1-1; a weak D match, TRBD1 (6 bases). The CDR3 runs 15 residues. The germline CDR1 and CDR2 sequences are LGHNA and YSLEER. The V gene lost 0 bases and the J gene lost 3 bases, with 11 bases spanning the gap. CDR3 loop: CASSQDPKGDTEAFF. The CDR3 DNA sequence: TGCGCCAGCAGCCAAGACCCCAAGGGGGACACTGAAGCTTTCTTT.

J is TRBJ1-2 and V is TRBV10-3, with D perhaps matching TRBD1 (6 bases). Deletions cut 7 bases from V and 4 bases from J, with 16 bases between. Germline CDR1 is ENHRY and CDR2 is SYGVKD. This CDR3 contains 14 residues. The CDR3 DNA reads as TGTGCCATCACTGAAGGGGGGTGGACCTATGGCTACACCTTC. Residues: CAITEGGWTYGYTF.

This sequence joins TRBV5-6 and TRBJ1-5, with TRBD1 as a possible D gene (5 bases). V gave up 2 bases and J gave up 0 bases, with 9 bases separating them. The CDR3 is 15 residues long. Per germline, CDR1 SGHDT and CDR2 YYEEEE. The CDR3: CASSFGGDSNQPQHF. CDR3 in DNA: TGTGCCAGCAGCTTTGGAGGGGATAGCAATCAGCCCCAGCATTTT.

The sample holds one count of this clone. The chain employs TRBV27 and TRBJ2-7, with D maybe TRBD1 (6 bases). Germline CDR1 MNHEY, CDR2 SMNVEV (reference sequence). This CDR3 is built from 14 residues. Trimming shortened V by 5 bases and J by 2 bases, and 13 bases separated the two germline ends. This CDR3 is CASSLLGQPYEQYF. CDR3 nucleotide sequence: TGTGCCAGCAGTCTATTAGGACAGCCCTACGAGCAGTACTTC.

The CDR3 loop reads CASSQTGEGGETQYF. CDR3 nucleotides: TGCGCCAGCAGCCAAACAGGGGAGGGTGGAGAGACCCAGTACTTC. The chain uses TRBV4-3 and TRBJ2-5; D possibly matches TRBD1 or TRBD2 (7 bases each). Trimming took 2 bases from V and 4 from J, leaving 14 bases between them. The CDR3 consists of 15 residues. CDR1 and CDR2 from the germline V gene are LGHNA and YSLEER.

This chain joins TRBV6-1 and TRBJ1-5, with no clear D. Germline lookup yields CDR1 MNHNS and CDR2 SASEGT. This CDR3 is built from 18 residues. V gave up 2 bases and J gave up 5 bases, with 22 bases separating them. The DNA for the CDR3 is TGTGCCAGCAGTGAACGTCCATCGGACCCTATAAACCATCAGCCCCAGCATTTT. The encoded protein is CASSERPSDPINHQPQHF.

J is TRBJ1-5 and V is TRBV27; D gene uncertain. The CDR3 is made up of 12 amino acids. V was shortened by 5 bases and J by 3 bases, with 5 bases between the two germline ends. Germline values: CDR1 MNHEY, CDR2 SMNVEV (reference sequence). In DNA, the CDR3 is TGTGCCAGCAGTCTAATCAATCAGCCCCAGCATTTT. It codes for CASSLINQPQHF.

The rearrangement joins TRBV7-9 to TRBJ2-3; weak D call: TRBD1 (6 bases). Trimming shortened V by 1 base and J by 12 bases, and 17 bases separated the two germline ends. This CDR3 region has 14 residues. The V gene's germline CDR1 is SEHNR and CDR2 FQNEAQ (reference sequence). CDR3 nucleotide sequence: TGTGCCAGCAGCTTAGTCCTACAGGGTAAAGATCAGTATTTT. Protein product: CASSLVLQGKDQYF.

The chain links TRBV7-9 to TRBJ1-1; D is possibly TRBD1 (6 bases). Trimming pared 6 bases from V and 5 bases from J, leaving 13 bases between. This CDR3 is built from 13 residues. Germline CDR1 is SEHNR and CDR2 is FQNEAQ (reference sequence). In DNA form, the CDR3 reads TGTGCCAGCAGTTACGACAGGCAGACTGAAGCTTTCTTT. Protein: CASSYDRQTEAFF.

This chain uses TRBV6-5 with TRBJ1-2, with D possibly TRBD1 on 5 matching bases. With 0 bases removed from V and 3 bases from J, the gap between germline ends came to 11 bases. Germline CDR1 and CDR2: MNHEY and SVGAGI. The CDR3 consists of 15 residues. CDR3 sequence (DNA): TGTGCCAGCAGTTACTCTTACAGGAACTACTATGGCTACACCTTC. This translates into CASSYSYRNYYGYTF.

The CDR3 region is CASSLVLWNSDEQFF. CDR3 sequence (DNA): TGTGCCAGCAGCTTAGTTCTGTGGAATAGCGATGAGCAGTTCTTC. The V gene is TRBV7-9, the J gene TRBJ2-1; D may be TRBD2 (5 bases). The V gene lost 1 base and the J gene lost 8 bases, with 15 bases spanning the gap. Looked up from germline, CDR1 is SEHNR and CDR2 is FQNEAQ (reference sequence). The CDR3 totals 15 residues.

The V and J genes are TRBV30 and TRBJ2-7, with no clear D. CDR1 GTSNPN and CDR2 SVGIG come from the germline V gene (reference sequence). The CDR3 is made up of 12 amino acids. Trimming removed 0 bases at V and 3 bases at J, with 6 bases between. The CDR3 sequence is CAWSVRSYEQYF. CDR3 nucleotide sequence: TGTGCCTGGAGTGTACGGAGCTACGAGCAGTACTTC.

The chain joins TRBV28 to TRBJ1-1; D remains ambiguous. V gave up 2 bases and J gave up 3 bases, with 13 bases separating them. The CDR3 consists of 15 residues. CDR1 is MDHEN, CDR2 SYDVKM, per germline. The chain's CDR3 is CASSLEGNGYTEAFF. CDR3 sequence (DNA): TGTGCCAGCAGTTTAGAAGGGAATGGGTACACTGAAGCTTTCTTT.

V and J are TRBV12-5 and TRBJ2-4; TRBD1 is a possible D gene (5 bases). Between the trimmed V and J ends, which lost 5 bases and 0 bases, there was a span of 11 bases. Germline loops: CDR1 LGHNT, CDR2 FRNRAP. The CDR3 sequence is 15 residues long. CDR3 protein: CASGQGQGAKNIQYF. The CDR3 coding sequence is TGTGCTAGTGGTCAAGGTCAGGGAGCCAAAAACATTCAGTACTTC.

This clone came up once. The gene calls are TRBV6-6 and TRBJ2-1; TRBD2 matches 10 bases. The trim removed 6 bases at V and 7 bases at J, leaving 12 bases unmatched. Germline V lookup: CDR1 MNHNY, CDR2 SVGAGI (reference sequence). This CDR3 is 16 amino acids long. The CDR3 here is CASRLAGGRGENEQFF. The CDR3 DNA reads TGTGCCAGCAGATTAGCGGGAGGAAGAGGTGAGAATGAGCAGTTCTTC.

This sequence joins TRBV6-5 and TRBJ1-4; TRBD1 agrees at 7 bases. This CDR3 region has 14 residues. Trimming took 6 bases from V and 3 from J; bases not matched to a gene: 4. CDR1 MNHEY and CDR2 SVGAGI come from the germline V gene. CDR3 sequence reads: CASRPGTANEKLFF. In DNA form, the CDR3 reads TGTGCCAGCAGACCCGGGACAGCTAATGAAAAACTGTTTTTT.

This clone has just one count. The chain couples TRBV2 to TRBJ2-5, with TRBD1 matching 10 bases. CDR1 is SNHLY and CDR2 is FYNNEI in the germline V gene. Trimming took 7 bases from V and 5 from J; bases not matched to a gene: 4. This CDR3 is 13 amino acids long. CDR3 in DNA: TGTGCCAGCATAAGGACAGGGGGGGAGACCCAGTACTTC. Its translation is CASIRTGGETQYF.

V gene TRBV4-1 combines with J gene TRBJ1-4; TRBD1 is a possible D gene (5 bases). Germline values: CDR1 MGHRA, CDR2 YSYEKL. The CDR3 has 13 residues. Trimming cost V 4 bases and J 8 bases, with 11 bases left between them. In nucleotides, the CDR3 is TGCGCCAGCAGCCCCCCCACAGGCGAAAAACTGTTTTTT. This sequence encodes CASSPPTGEKLFF.